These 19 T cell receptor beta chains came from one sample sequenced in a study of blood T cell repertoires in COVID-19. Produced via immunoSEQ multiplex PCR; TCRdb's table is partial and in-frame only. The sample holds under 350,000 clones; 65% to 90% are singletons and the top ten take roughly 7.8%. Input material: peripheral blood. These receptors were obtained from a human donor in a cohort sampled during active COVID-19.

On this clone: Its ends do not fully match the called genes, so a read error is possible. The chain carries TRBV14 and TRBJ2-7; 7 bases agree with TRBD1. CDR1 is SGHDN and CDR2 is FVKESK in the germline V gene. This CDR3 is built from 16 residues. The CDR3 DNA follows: TGTGCCAGCAGCCCCAGCCCCTGGGACAGTCTGTACGGGCAGTACTTC. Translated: CASSPSPWDSLYGQYF.

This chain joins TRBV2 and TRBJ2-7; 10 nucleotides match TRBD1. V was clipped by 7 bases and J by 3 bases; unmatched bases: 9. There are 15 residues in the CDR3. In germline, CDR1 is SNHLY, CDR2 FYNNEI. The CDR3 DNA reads TGTGCCAGCAAAAAGGTGACAGGGGGCAACTACGAGCAGTACTTC. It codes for CASKKVTGGNYEQYF.

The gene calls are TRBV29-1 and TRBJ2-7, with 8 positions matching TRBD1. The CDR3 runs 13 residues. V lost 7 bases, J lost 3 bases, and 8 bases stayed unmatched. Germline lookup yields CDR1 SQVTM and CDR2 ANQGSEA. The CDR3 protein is CSALAGQDYEQYF. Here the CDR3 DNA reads TGCAGCGCCTTGGCGGGACAGGACTACGAGCAGTACTTC.

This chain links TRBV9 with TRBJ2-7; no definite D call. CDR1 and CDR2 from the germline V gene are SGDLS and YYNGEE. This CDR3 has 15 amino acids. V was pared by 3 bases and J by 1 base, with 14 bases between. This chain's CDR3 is CASSASVGYSYEQYF. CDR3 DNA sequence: TGTGCCAGCAGCGCATCAGTCGGGTATTCCTACGAGCAGTACTTC.

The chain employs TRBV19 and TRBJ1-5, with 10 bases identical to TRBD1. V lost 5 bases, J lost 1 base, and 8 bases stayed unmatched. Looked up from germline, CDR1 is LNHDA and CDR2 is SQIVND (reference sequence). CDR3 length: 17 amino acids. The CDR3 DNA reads TGTGCCAGTAGTCCTGGGACAGGGGAGGTAAGCAATCAGCCCCAGCATTTT. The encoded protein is CASSPGTGEVSNQPQHF.

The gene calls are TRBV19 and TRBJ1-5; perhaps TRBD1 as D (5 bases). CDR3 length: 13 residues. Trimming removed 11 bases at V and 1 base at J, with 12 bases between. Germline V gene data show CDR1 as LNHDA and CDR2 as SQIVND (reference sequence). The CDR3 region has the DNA TGTGCCGGGGGGGAGAGGAGCAATCAGCCCCAGCATTTT. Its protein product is CAGGERSNQPQHF.

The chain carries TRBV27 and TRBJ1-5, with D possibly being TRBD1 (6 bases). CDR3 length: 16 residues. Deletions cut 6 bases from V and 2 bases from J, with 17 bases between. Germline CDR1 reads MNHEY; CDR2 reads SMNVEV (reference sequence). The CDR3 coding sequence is TGTGCCAGCAGACCCTTCACAGGGTATGGCAATCAGCCCCAGCATTTT. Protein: CASRPFTGYGNQPQHF.

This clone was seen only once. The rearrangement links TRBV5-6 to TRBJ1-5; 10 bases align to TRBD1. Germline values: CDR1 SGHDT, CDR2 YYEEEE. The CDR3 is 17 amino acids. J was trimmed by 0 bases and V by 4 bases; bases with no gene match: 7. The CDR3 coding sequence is TGTGCCAGCAGCCGGGACAGGGGAAGGGATAGCAATCAGCCCCAGCATTTT. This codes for CASSRDRGRDSNQPQHF.

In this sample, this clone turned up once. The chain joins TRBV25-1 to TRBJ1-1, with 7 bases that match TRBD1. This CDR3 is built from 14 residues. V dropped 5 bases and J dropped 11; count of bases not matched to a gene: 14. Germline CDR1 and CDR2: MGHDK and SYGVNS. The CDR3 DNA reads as TGTGCCAGCAGTCCCCGCCAAGACAGGGCAGGGGCTTTCTTT. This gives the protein CASSPRQDRAGAFF.

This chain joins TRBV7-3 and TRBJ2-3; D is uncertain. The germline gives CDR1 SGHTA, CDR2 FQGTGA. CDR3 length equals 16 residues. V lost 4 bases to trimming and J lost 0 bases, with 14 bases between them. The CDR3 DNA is TGTGCCAGCAGCTCTGTTCCGACTCTTAGCACAGATACGCAGTATTTT. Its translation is CASSSVPTLSTDTQYF.

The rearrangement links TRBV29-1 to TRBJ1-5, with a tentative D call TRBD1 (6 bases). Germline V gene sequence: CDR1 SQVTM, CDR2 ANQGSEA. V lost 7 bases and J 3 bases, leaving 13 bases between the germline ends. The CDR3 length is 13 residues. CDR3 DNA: TGCAGCGCGTCAGGGGCAGTCAATCAGCCCCAGCATTTT. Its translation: CSASGAVNQPQHF.

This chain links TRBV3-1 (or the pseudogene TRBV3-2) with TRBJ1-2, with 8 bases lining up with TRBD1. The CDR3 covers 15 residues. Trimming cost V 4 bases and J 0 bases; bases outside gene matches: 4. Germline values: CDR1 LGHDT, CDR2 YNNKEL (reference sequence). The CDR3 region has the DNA TGTGCCAGCAGCCCAGGGGGCGGTTCTAACTATGGCTACACCTTC. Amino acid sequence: CASSPGGGSNYGYTF.

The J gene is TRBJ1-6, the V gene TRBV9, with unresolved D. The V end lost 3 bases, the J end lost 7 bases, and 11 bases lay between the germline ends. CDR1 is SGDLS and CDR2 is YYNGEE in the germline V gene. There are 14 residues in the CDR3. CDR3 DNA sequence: TGTGCCAGCAGCGCCCGGGTGCTAAATTCACCCCTCCACTTT. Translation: CASSARVLNSPLHF.

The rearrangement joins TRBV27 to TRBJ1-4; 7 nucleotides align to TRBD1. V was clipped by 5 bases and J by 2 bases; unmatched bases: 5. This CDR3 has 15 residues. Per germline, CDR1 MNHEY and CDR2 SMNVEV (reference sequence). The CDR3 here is CASSPSTGTNEKLFF. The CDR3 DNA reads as TGTGCCAGCAGTCCCTCGACAGGGACTAATGAAAAACTGTTTTTT. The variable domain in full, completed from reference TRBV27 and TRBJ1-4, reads EAQVTQNPRYLITVTGKKLTVTCSQNMNHEYMSWYRQDPGLGLRQIYYSMNVEVTDKGDVPEGYKVSRKEKRNFPLILESPSPNQTSLYFCASSPSTGTNEKLFFGSGTQLSVL.

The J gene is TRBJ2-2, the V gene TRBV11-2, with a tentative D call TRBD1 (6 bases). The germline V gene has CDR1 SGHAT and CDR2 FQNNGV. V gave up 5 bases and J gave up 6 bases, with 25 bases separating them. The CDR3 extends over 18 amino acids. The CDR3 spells CASSLSFVATGLAGELFF. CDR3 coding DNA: TGTGCCAGCAGCCTTTCGTTCGTAGCGACAGGCCTGGCCGGGGAGCTGTTTTTT. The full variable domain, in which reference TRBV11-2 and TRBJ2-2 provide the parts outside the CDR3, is EAGVAQSPRYKIIEKRQSVAFWCNPISGHATLYWYQQILGQGPKLLIQFQNNGVVDDSQLPKDRFSAERLKGVDSTLKIQPAKLEDSAVYLCASSLSFVATGLAGELFFGEGSRLTVL.

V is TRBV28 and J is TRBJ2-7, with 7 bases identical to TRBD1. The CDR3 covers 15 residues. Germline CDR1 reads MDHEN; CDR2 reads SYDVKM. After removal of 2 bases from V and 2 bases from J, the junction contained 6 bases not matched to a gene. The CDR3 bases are TGTGCCAGCAGTTTAGGAAAGGGGGCAACCTACGAGCAGTACTTC. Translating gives CASSLGKGATYEQYF.

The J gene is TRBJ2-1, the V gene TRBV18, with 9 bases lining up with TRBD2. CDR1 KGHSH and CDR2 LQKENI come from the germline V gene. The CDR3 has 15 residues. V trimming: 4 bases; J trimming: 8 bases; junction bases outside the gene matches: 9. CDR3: CASSQAPSGVYEQFF. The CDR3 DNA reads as TGTGCCAGCTCACAAGCACCTAGCGGGGTGTATGAGCAGTTCTTC.

DNA for the CDR3: TGTGCCACCAGTGATTTAAAGGGACAGGAGAACACCGGGGAGCTGTTTTTT. Translating it yields CATSDLKGQENTGELFF. The chain employs TRBV24-1 and TRBJ2-2; TRBD1 matches at 8 bases. The CDR3 runs 17 residues. V trimming: 1 base; J trimming: 1 base; junction bases outside the gene matches: 4. CDR1 KGHDR and CDR2 SFDVKD come from the germline V gene.

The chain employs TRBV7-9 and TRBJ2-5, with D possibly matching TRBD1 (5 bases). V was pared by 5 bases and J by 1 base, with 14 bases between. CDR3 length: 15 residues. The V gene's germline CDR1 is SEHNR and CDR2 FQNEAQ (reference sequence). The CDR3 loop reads CASSRAPQVQETQYF. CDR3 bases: TGTGCCAGCAGCCGAGCCCCACAGGTCCAAGAGACCCAGTACTTC. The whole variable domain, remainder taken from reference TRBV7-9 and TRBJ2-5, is DTGVSQNPRHKITKRGQNVTFRCDPISEHNRLYWYRQTLGQGPEFLTYFQNEAQLEKSRLLSDRFSAERPKGSFSTLEIQRTEQGDSAMYLCASSRAPQVQETQYFGPGTRLLVL.